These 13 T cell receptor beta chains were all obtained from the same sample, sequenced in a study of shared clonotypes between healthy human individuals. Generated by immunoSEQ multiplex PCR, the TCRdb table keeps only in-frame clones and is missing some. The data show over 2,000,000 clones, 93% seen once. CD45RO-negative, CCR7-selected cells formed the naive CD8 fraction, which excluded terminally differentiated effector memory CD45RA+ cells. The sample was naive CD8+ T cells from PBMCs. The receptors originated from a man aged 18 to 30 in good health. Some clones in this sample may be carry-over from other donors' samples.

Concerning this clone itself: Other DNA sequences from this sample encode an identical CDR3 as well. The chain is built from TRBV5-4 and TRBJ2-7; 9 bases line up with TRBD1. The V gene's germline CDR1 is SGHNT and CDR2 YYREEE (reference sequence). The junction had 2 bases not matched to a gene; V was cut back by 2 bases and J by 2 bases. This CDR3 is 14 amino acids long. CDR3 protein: CASSLGDRAYEQYF. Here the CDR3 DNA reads TGTGCCAGCAGCTTAGGGGACAGGGCCTACGAGCAGTACTTC.

The chain's CDR3 is CASSDSGSGWDTEAFF. Here the CDR3 DNA reads TGTGCCAGCAGTGATTCGGGCTCGGGTTGGGACACTGAAGCTTTCTTT. The chain joins TRBV6-1 to TRBJ1-1; D uncertain. The germline CDR1 and CDR2 sequences are MNHNS and SASEGT. The germline V and J ends were trimmed by 3 bases and 3 bases, with 17 bases remaining between them. This CDR3 has 16 amino acids.

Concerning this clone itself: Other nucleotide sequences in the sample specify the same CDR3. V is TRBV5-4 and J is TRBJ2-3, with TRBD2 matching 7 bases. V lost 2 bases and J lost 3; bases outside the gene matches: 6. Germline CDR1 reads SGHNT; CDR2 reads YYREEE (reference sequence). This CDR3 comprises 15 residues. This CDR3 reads CASSLRRESTDTQYF. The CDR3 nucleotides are TGTGCCAGCAGCTTAAGGCGGGAGTCAACAGATACGCAGTATTTT.

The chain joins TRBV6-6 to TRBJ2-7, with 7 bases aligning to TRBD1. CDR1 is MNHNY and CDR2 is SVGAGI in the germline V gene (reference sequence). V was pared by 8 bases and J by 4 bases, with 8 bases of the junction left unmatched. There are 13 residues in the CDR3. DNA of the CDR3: TGTGCCAGCTCAACGGGACAGAAGTACGAGCAGTACTTC. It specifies CASSTGQKYEQYF.

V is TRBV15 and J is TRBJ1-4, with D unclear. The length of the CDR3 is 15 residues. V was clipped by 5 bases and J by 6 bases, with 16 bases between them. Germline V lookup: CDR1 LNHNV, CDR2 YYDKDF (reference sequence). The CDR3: CATSGPMGEDEKLFF. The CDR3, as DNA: TGTGCCACCAGCGGACCGATGGGAGAGGATGAAAAACTGTTTTTT.

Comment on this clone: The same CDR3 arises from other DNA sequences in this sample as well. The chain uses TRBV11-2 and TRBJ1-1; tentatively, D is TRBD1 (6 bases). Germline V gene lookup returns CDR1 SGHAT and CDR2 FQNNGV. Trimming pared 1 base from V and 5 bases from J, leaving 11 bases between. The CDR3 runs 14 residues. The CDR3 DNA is TGTGCCAGCAGCTTAGGCAGGGGCGGAACTGAAGCTTTCTTT. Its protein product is CASSLGRGGTEAFF. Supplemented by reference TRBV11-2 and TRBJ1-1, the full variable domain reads EAGVAQSPRYKIIEKRQSVAFWCNPISGHATLYWYQQILGQGPKLLIQFQNNGVVDDSQLPKDRFSAERLKGVDSTLKIQPAKLEDSAVYLCASSLGRGGTEAFFGQGTRLTVV.

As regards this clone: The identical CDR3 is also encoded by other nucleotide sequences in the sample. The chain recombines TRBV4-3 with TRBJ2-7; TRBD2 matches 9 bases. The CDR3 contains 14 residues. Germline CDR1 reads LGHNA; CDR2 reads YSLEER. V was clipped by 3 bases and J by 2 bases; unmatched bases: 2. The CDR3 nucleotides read TGCGCCAGCAGCCAGGGACTAGCTACCTACGAGCAGTACTTC. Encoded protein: CASSQGLATYEQYF.

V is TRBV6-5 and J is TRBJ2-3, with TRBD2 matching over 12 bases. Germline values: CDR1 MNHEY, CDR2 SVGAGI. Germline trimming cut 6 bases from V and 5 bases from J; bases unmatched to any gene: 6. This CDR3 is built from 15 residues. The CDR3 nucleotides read TGTGCCAGCAGACGACTAGCGGGAGCGAAAGATACGCAGTATTTT. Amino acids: CASRRLAGAKDTQYF.

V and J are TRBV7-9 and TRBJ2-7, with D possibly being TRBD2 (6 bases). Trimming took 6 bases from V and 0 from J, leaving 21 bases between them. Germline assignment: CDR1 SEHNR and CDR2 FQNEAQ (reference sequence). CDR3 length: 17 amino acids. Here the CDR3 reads CASSGGRPGLRSYEQYF. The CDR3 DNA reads TGTGCCAGCAGTGGGGGACGACCGGGACTGCGCTCCTACGAGCAGTACTTC.

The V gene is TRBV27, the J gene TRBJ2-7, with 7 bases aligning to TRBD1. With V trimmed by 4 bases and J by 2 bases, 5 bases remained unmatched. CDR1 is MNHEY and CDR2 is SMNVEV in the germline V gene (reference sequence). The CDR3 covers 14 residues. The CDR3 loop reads CASSSTGWTYEQYF. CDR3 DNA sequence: TGTGCCAGCAGTTCGACAGGGTGGACCTACGAGCAGTACTTC.

The CDR3 reads CASSSQGEPSEKLFF. As DNA, the CDR3 is TGTGCCAGCAGCTCCCAGGGAGAGCCGTCTGAAAAACTGTTTTTT. The genes are TRBV7-8 and TRBJ1-4; weak D call: TRBD1 (5 bases). Germline assignment: CDR1 SGHVS and CDR2 FQNEAQ. The CDR3 is 15 residues long. Trimming removed 4 bases at V and 7 bases at J, with 16 bases between. The full variable domain, its missing parts supplied by reference TRBV7-8 and TRBJ1-4, is GAGVSQSPRYKVAKRGQDVALRCDPISGHVSLFWYQQALGQGPEFLTYFQNEAQLDKSGLPSDRFFAERPEGSVSTLKIQRTQQEDSAVYLCASSSQGEPSEKLFFGSGTQLSVL.

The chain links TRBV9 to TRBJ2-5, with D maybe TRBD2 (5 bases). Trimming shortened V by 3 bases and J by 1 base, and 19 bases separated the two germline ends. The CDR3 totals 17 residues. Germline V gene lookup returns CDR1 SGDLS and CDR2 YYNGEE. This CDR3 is CASSASIDFSPQETQYF. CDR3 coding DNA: TGTGCCAGCAGCGCTAGCATCGACTTTTCCCCCCAAGAGACCCAGTACTTC.

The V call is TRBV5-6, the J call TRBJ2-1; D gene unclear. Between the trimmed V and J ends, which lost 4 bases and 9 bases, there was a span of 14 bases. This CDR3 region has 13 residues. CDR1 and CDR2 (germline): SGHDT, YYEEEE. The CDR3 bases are TGTGCCAGCAGCCCTACGGCCACAACTGAGCAGTTCTTC. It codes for CASSPTATTEQFF.